This TCR beta chain was recorded in a study of tumor and adjacent non-tumor tissue in lung cancer. Study-wide background: Patients were aged roughly 30 to 76, 10 men and roughly 5 women, stage I to III.

RNA was extracted from bulk tissue without any cell sorting. The normal lung tissue was taken more than 3 cm from the tumor edge. Concerning this clonotype: One end of the junction fails to match germline, which may point to a read error.

The library came from three nested PCR rounds adapted from ARM-PCR protocols. MiXCR was run by TCRdb on the multiplex PCR reads, yielding one entry per CDR3 protein. The sample has 60,000 to 65,000 distinct CDR3 sequences, more than 55% seen once. This clonotype originated in a man aged 65-85 years with non-small cell lung cancer. The sequenced sample consisted of distant non-tumor lung tissue.

As DNA, the CDR3 is TGTGCCAGCATGTCTAGCGGGAGTTGGACCGGGAAGCTGTTTTTT. Its translation is CASMSSGSWTGKLFF. The rearrangement uses TRBV7-8 and TRBJ2-2; 10 bases are shared with TRBD2. Germline loops: CDR1 SGHVS, CDR2 FQNEAQ. The CDR3 runs to 15 residues.